Shown below are 11 T cell receptor beta chains from a single sample sequenced in a study of shared clonotypes between healthy human individuals. Using immunoSEQ multiplex PCR, the repertoire was profiled, and TCRdb retains in-frame clones only, with some absent. In the table there are about 340,000 clones, more than 60% of which are singletons. The sample comprised memory CD4+ T cells sorted from blood. Subset here: CD45RA-negative fraction. The receptors come from a man aged 30 to 39 in good health.

The chain links TRBV9 to TRBJ1-3, with D possibly being TRBD1 (6 bases). The CDR3 totals 15 residues. CDR1 and CDR2 from the germline V gene are SGDLS and YYNGEE. V was trimmed by 1 base and J by 4 bases, leaving 12 bases between them. As DNA, the CDR3 is TGTGCCAGCAGCGTAACGTGGGACACCGGAAACACCATATATTTT. Translated, it gives CASSVTWDTGNTIYF.

This sequence joins TRBV6-1 and TRBJ1-1, with D perhaps matching TRBD1 (5 bases). There are 13 residues in the CDR3. The V end lost 10 bases, the J end lost 3 bases, and 15 bases lay between the germline ends. Germline V lookup: CDR1 MNHNS, CDR2 SASEGT. This CDR3 reads CATDQGLYTEAFF. DNA of the CDR3: TGTGCCACCGACCAGGGATTGTACACTGAAGCTTTCTTT.

The CDR3 nucleotides read TGTGCCAGCGCGATCCTCTCCGGGACTCTCCGCGAGCAGTACTTC. Translated, it gives CASAILSGTLREQYF. The chain carries TRBV13 and TRBJ2-7, with D possibly being TRBD2 (6 bases). Looked up from germline, CDR1 is PRHDT and CDR2 is FYEKMQ (reference sequence). The V end lost 8 bases, the J end lost 6 bases, and 23 bases lay between the germline ends. This CDR3 has 15 amino acids.

This clone has only a few counts. The rearrangement links TRBV5-1 to TRBJ2-3; D is ambiguous. The CDR3 is 16 amino acids. Germline V lookup: CDR1 SGHRS, CDR2 YFSETQ. Trimming removed 3 bases at V and 2 bases at J, with 16 bases between. In nucleotides, the CDR3 is TGCGCCAGCAGCTCCGCTCCACGACCCAACACAGATACGCAGTATTTT. It yields the protein CASSSAPRPNTDTQYF.

The chain has TRBV9 and TRBJ2-7; weak D call: TRBD1 (6 bases). V was pared by 4 bases and J by 2 bases, with 13 bases between. Looked up from germline, CDR1 is SGDLS and CDR2 is YYNGEE. CDR3 size: 14 residues. The CDR3 sequence: CASSPRDIAYEQYF. The CDR3 DNA reads TGTGCCAGCAGCCCCCGGGACATAGCCTACGAGCAGTACTTC.

For the CDR3, the DNA is TGTGCCAGCCGCCGGTCAACTAATGAAAAACTGTTTTTT. Translated, it gives CASRRSTNEKLFF. The chain combines TRBV25-1 with TRBJ1-4; no reliable D call. The CDR3 length is 13 residues. Trimming pared 8 bases from V and 0 bases from J, leaving 7 bases between. Germline CDR1 and CDR2: MGHDK and SYGVNS.

The chain employs TRBV7-2 and TRBJ2-7; 10 nucleotides align to TRBD2. CDR1 SGHTA and CDR2 FQGNSA come from the germline V gene. V dropped 9 bases and J dropped 4; count of bases not matched to a gene: 9. CDR3 length equals 14 residues. In DNA, the CDR3 is TGTGCCAGTTCCGAGACTAGCGGGTATTACGAGCAGTACTTC. Translated, it gives CASSETSGYYEQYF.

The chain joins TRBV6-5 to TRBJ1-3; D might be TRBD1 (6 bases). Germline V gives CDR1 MNHEY, CDR2 SVGAGI. V was shortened by 10 bases and J by 0 bases, with 13 bases between the two germline ends. The CDR3 covers 14 residues. The CDR3 DNA follows: TGTGCCACCGAAGACAGGCGCTCTGGAAACACCATATATTTT. This codes for CATEDRRSGNTIYF.

This clone showed up just a few times. The chain carries TRBV19 and TRBJ1-1, with D unresolved. V gave up 3 bases and J gave up 1 base, with 6 bases separating them. Germline CDR1 and CDR2: LNHDA and SQIVND (reference sequence). The CDR3 length is 13 residues. CDR3 loop: CASSMGRNTEAFF. The CDR3 region has the DNA TGTGCCAGTAGTATGGGGAGGAACACTGAAGCTTTCTTT.

The chain carries TRBV5-1 and TRBJ2-1; the match to TRBD1 covers 7 bases. V lost 9 bases and J lost 5; bases outside the gene matches: 11. The CDR3 has 14 residues. Germline lookup yields CDR1 SGHRS and CDR2 YFSETQ. The CDR3 DNA reads as TGCGCCACCAGACAGGGTTCTGTCGACAATGAGCAGTTCTTC. Its protein product is CATRQGSVDNEQFF. The full variable domain, completed using reference TRBV5-1 and TRBJ2-1, is KAGVTQTPRYLIKTRGQQVTLSCSPISGHRSVSWYQQTPGQGLQFLFEYFSETQRNKGNFPGRFSGRQFSNSRSEMNVSTLELGDSALYLCATRQGSVDNEQFFGPGTRLTVL.

The chain has TRBV18 and TRBJ1-1; D is unresolved. Looked up from germline, CDR1 is KGHSH and CDR2 is LQKENI. This CDR3 contains 15 residues. Trimming shortened V by 0 bases and J by 0 bases, and 8 bases separated the two germline ends. CDR3 nucleotide sequence: TGTGCCAGCTCACCACCACGGGCCCTGAACACTGAAGCTTTCTTT. This codes for CASSPPRALNTEAFF.